This T cell receptor (beta chain) was captured in a study of control samples from healthy donors and cancer patients. Sequencing used immunoSEQ multiplex PCR; TCRdb keeps in-frame clones, though not all of them. The table shows under 7,500 clones, with around 75% occurring only once. In germline, CDR1 is MNHNY, CDR2 SVGAGI (reference sequence). The CDR3 consists of 15 residues. V lost 3 bases and J 0 bases, leaving 9 bases between the germline ends. The receptor was isolated from a male donor with melanoma. Sequenced input: formalin-fixed, paraffin-embedded tissue. The chain combines TRBV6-6 with TRBJ2-1; D is ambiguous. CDR3 amino acids: CASSYDGSSYNEQFF. In nucleotides, the CDR3 is TGTGCCAGCAGTTATGACGGAAGCTCCTACAATGAGCAGTTCTTC.